These 26 T cell receptor beta chains were all obtained from the same sample, sequenced in a study of blood T cell repertoires in COVID-19. Profiling relied on immunoSEQ multiplex PCR, and the TCRdb table lists in-frame clones only, not all of them. Among about 160,000 clones listed, roughly four fifths were seen once. The sample was peripheral blood. The receptors here all came from a human donor in a cohort sampled during active COVID-19.

This chain joins TRBV15 and TRBJ2-5; tentative D call: TRBD2 (5 bases). The CDR3 consists of 13 residues. Germline CDR1 LNHNV, CDR2 YYDKDF (reference sequence). V dropped 3 bases and J dropped 5 bases, with 10 bases sitting between them. The CDR3 protein is CATSRAGGETQYF. The CDR3, as DNA: TGTGCCACCAGCAGGGCAGGCGGGGAGACCCAGTACTTC.

The J gene is TRBJ2-1, the V gene TRBV9; TRBD2 agrees at 9 bases. In germline, CDR1 is SGDLS, CDR2 YYNGEE. Unmatched junction bases numbered 16, after V lost 0 bases and J lost 12 bases. CDR3 size: 17 residues. In nucleotides, the CDR3 is TGTGCCAGCAGCGTAGGTACGGGTAGCGGGGGCCAGACAGGGCAGTTCTTC. This gives the protein CASSVGTGSGGQTGQFF. The full variable domain, in which reference TRBV9 and TRBJ2-1 provide the parts outside the CDR3, is DSGVTQTPKHLITATGQRVTLRCSPRSGDLSVYWYQQSLDQGLQFLIQYYNGEERAKGNILERFSAQQFPDLHSELNLSSLELGDSALYFCASSVGTGSGGQTGQFFGPGTRLTVL.

The chain combines TRBV10-1 with TRBJ2-3; D ambiguous. The CDR3 loop spans 15 amino acids. The germline V gene has CDR1 WNHNN and CDR2 SYGVQD (reference sequence). V dropped 9 bases and J dropped 8 bases, with 24 bases sitting between them. This chain's CDR3 is CASSPSDTSPGTQYF. The CDR3 region has the DNA TGCGCCAGTTCACCCTCAGACACCTCCCCCGGTACGCAGTATTTT.

In nucleotides, the CDR3 is TGTGCCAGCAGTTACGGGACAGGGAACACTGAAGCTTTCTTT. Amino acids: CASSYGTGNTEAFF. This chain links TRBV6-5 with TRBJ1-1, with 8 nucleotides matching TRBD1. CDR3 length equals 14 residues. Germline V gives CDR1 MNHEY, CDR2 SVGAGI. Trimming removed 2 bases from V and 1 base from J; junction bases left unmatched: 0.

The rearrangement joins TRBV7-3 to TRBJ2-7; TRBD1 aligns across 7 bases. Trimming at V came to 5 bases and at J to 4 bases, leaving 8 bases not matched to a gene. The CDR3 totals 14 residues. Germline-derived CDR1 and CDR2 are SGHTA and FQGTGA. The CDR3 is CASSPRDSGYEQYF. The DNA of the CDR3 is TGTGCCAGCAGCCCACGGGACAGCGGTTACGAGCAGTACTTC.

This chain links TRBV28 with TRBJ2-7; maybe TRBD1 (6 bases). The CDR3 has 15 residues. V lost 2 bases and J lost 4, with 15 bases in between. Germline V gene sequence: CDR1 MDHEN, CDR2 SYDVKM. CDR3: CASSLPPPGEYEQYF. In DNA, the CDR3 is TGTGCCAGCAGTTTACCCCCCCCAGGGGAGTACGAGCAGTACTTC.

This clone came up once. The V call is TRBV5-5, the J call TRBJ2-3, with D hard to call. Trimming stripped 4 bases from V and 2 bases from J, with 11 bases between. In germline, CDR1 is SGHKS, CDR2 YYEKEE (reference sequence). The CDR3 sequence is 14 residues long. Written as DNA, the CDR3 is TGTGCCAGCAGCCCTGACACAGCCACAGATACGCAGTATTTT. Protein sequence: CASSPDTATDTQYF.

The J gene is TRBJ2-7, the V gene TRBV19, with 7 bases identical to TRBD1. This CDR3 is 13 amino acids long. V shed 5 bases, J shed 3 bases, and the junction held 4 bases outside the gene matches. Germline-derived CDR1 and CDR2 are LNHDA and SQIVND (reference sequence). The CDR3 loop is CASSPGQLYEQYF. The CDR3 nucleotides read TGTGCCAGTAGTCCGGGACAGCTCTACGAGCAGTACTTC.

The V and J genes are TRBV27 and TRBJ1-1; possibly TRBD1 for D (5 bases). CDR1 is MNHEY and CDR2 is SMNVEV in the germline V gene (reference sequence). V lost 4 bases to trimming and J lost 2 bases, with 11 bases between them. The CDR3 is made up of 14 amino acids. The CDR3 protein is CASSSRTRNTEAFF. CDR3 in DNA: TGTGCCAGCAGTTCAAGGACACGCAACACTGAAGCTTTCTTT.

This clone was detected only a few times. This could be a read error, since a much larger clone is one nucleotide away. V usage is TRBV5-5 and J usage is TRBJ1-1; D might be TRBD1 (6 bases). Between the trimmed V and J ends, which lost 3 bases and 1 base, there was a span of 7 bases. Per the germline V gene, CDR1 is SGHKS and CDR2 is YYEKEE (reference sequence). CDR3 size: 13 residues. The CDR3 DNA follows: TGTGCCAGCAGCTGGGGACAGAACACTGAAGCTTTCTTT. Its translation is CASSWGQNTEAFF.

This clone was seen a single time. The chain joins TRBV6-6 to TRBJ2-4; possible D gene TRBD2, 6 bases. Trimming took off 6 bases at V and 7 bases at J, with 13 bases between the two ends. The V gene's germline CDR1 is MNHNY and CDR2 SVGAGI (reference sequence). The length of the CDR3 is 13 residues. CDR3 coding DNA: TGTGCCAGCAGGCGGGATTCGGGGAACATTCAGTACTTC. Its translation: CASRRDSGNIQYF.

This rearrangement joins TRBV4-3 to TRBJ2-1; 9 nucleotides line up with TRBD2. The junction had 14 bases not matched to a gene; V was cut back by 0 bases and J by 8 bases. Germline V lookup: CDR1 LGHNA, CDR2 YSLEER. The CDR3 length is 18 residues. CDR3 protein: CASSQDSSAGGEGDEQFF. For the CDR3, the DNA is TGCGCCAGCAGCCAAGATAGTTCGGCGGGAGGGGAGGGGGATGAGCAGTTCTTC.

The chain recombines TRBV30 with TRBJ1-1; D uncertain. Germline V CDR1 and CDR2: GTSNPN, SVGIG (reference sequence). The germline V and J ends were trimmed by 7 bases and 11 bases, with 20 bases remaining between them. There are 12 residues in the CDR3. For the CDR3, the DNA is TGTGCCTCCCAACCAGTTTCTGCCAGGGCTTTCTTT. Translating it yields CASQPVSARAFF.

The CDR3 DNA reads as TGTGCCAGCAGGAGGGCCCAAGTCGAGGGCTACACCTTC. Amino acid sequence: CASRRAQVEGYTF. The rearrangement uses TRBV6-5 and TRBJ1-2; D gene ambiguous. The CDR3 covers 13 residues. V was clipped by 6 bases and J by 8 bases, with 16 bases between them. Germline-derived CDR1 and CDR2 are MNHEY and SVGAGI.

In its sample, this clone was seen once. CDR3 nucleotides: TGTGCCAGCAGCTTACGGGGGACAGGGGCTCCCTACGAGCAGTACTTC. The encoded protein is CASSLRGTGAPYEQYF. The V call is TRBV7-9, the J call TRBJ2-7; 10 nucleotides match TRBD1. The V and J ends lost 2 bases and 2 bases, in that order; junction bases with no gene match: 6. The CDR3 runs 16 residues. From germline, CDR1 is SEHNR and CDR2 FQNEAQ (reference sequence).

The rearrangement uses TRBV28 and TRBJ2-2; TRBD1 matches at 8 bases. V gave up 3 bases and J gave up 7 bases; unmatched junction bases: 4. Germline-derived CDR1 and CDR2 are MDHEN and SYDVKM. The CDR3 contains 14 residues. CDR3 protein: CASSFTGGIGELFF. DNA of the CDR3: TGTGCCAGCAGTTTTACAGGGGGGATCGGGGAGCTGTTTTTT.

To note about this clone: Other DNA sequences in the same sample also yield this CDR3. This rearrangement joins TRBV9 to TRBJ2-7; no definite D call. Germline V gene data show CDR1 as SGDLS and CDR2 as YYNGEE. The CDR3 loop spans 15 amino acids. V was pared by 0 bases and J by 0 bases, with 10 bases between. The CDR3 reads CASSVAAASSYEQYF. In DNA, the CDR3 is TGTGCCAGCAGCGTAGCTGCGGCAAGCTCCTACGAGCAGTACTTC. The full variable domain, its missing parts supplied by reference TRBV9 and TRBJ2-7, is DSGVTQTPKHLITATGQRVTLRCSPRSGDLSVYWYQQSLDQGLQFLIQYYNGEERAKGNILERFSAQQFPDLHSELNLSSLELGDSALYFCASSVAAASSYEQYFGPGTRLTVT.

The V gene is TRBV7-3, the J gene TRBJ2-1; 8 bases are a match to TRBD2. This CDR3 has 15 amino acids. Per germline, CDR1 SGHTA and CDR2 FQGTGA. V lost 1 base and J lost 4; bases outside the gene matches: 3. CDR3 region: CASSLKGGGYNEQFF. The CDR3 coding sequence is TGTGCCAGCAGCTTAAAAGGCGGGGGGTACAATGAGCAGTTCTTC.

V is TRBV10-2 and J is TRBJ1-2; no reliable D call. The CDR3 is made up of 14 amino acids. The ends were cut back, 0 bases at V and 3 bases at J, with 8 bases in the middle. The germline V gene encodes CDR1 WSHSY and CDR2 SAAADI. CDR3 sequence reads: CASSESRGDYGYTF. CDR3 nucleotide sequence: TGCGCCAGCAGTGAGTCGCGGGGTGACTATGGCTACACCTTC.

This chain connects TRBV21-1 to TRBJ1-2. TRBV21-1 has pseudogene status. This CDR3 comprises 13 residues. The CDR3 DNA is TGTGCCAGCCTGGGGGGAGTTAACTATGGCTACACCTTC. This encodes CASLGGVNYGYTF.

The V gene is TRBV19, the J gene TRBJ2-5; the D gene is possibly TRBD1 (6 bases). Deletions cut 3 bases from V and 5 bases from J, with 13 bases between. CDR3 length: 14 amino acids. From germline, CDR1 is LNHDA and CDR2 SQIVND (reference sequence). CDR3: CASSIKQGWETQYF. CDR3 nucleotide sequence: TGTGCCAGTAGTATTAAACAGGGATGGGAGACCCAGTACTTC.

The chain uses TRBV5-1 and TRBJ1-2; 7 bases line up with TRBD1. CDR1 SGHRS and CDR2 YFSETQ come from the germline V gene. The CDR3 sequence is 15 residues long. V was pared by 4 bases and J by 8 bases, with 14 bases of the junction left unmatched. CDR3 nucleotide sequence: TGCGCCAGCAGCACGGACAGGCTAGACACCCGAGGCTACACCTTC. Translated, it gives CASSTDRLDTRGYTF.

This rearrangement joins TRBV6-2 or TRBV6-3 to TRBJ2-3; D is ambiguous. This CDR3 has 11 residues. V lost 6 bases to trimming and J lost 5 bases, with 6 bases between them. CDR1 MNHEY and CDR2 SVGEGT come from the germline V gene. In nucleotides, the CDR3 is TGTGCCAGCAGCCACGGAGATACGCAGTATTTT. It codes for CASSHGDTQYF.

This clone is a singleton in its sample. CDR3 DNA sequence: TGTGCCAGCAGTTACTCCTGGCGGGGTCAAGAGACCCAGTACTTC. Its protein is CASSYSWRGQETQYF. The chain recombines TRBV6-5 with TRBJ2-5; TRBD2 might be the D (6 bases). CDR1 MNHEY and CDR2 SVGAGI come from the germline V gene. This CDR3 is built from 15 residues. V lost 0 bases and J lost 2, with 10 bases in between.

This rearrangement joins TRBV5-1 to TRBJ2-5, with 9 bases identical to TRBD1. Germline CDR1 and CDR2: SGHRS and YFSETQ. V dropped 3 bases and J dropped 2; count of bases not matched to a gene: 17. The length of the CDR3 is 19 residues. CDR3 bases: TGCGCCAGCAGCTCGACATACAGTCCGGGACAGGGTGTTCAAGAGACCCAGTACTTC. It encodes CASSSTYSPGQGVQETQYF. Supplemented by reference TRBV5-1 and TRBJ2-5, the full variable domain reads KAGVTQTPRYLIKTRGQQVTLSCSPISGHRSVSWYQQTPGQGLQFLFEYFSETQRNKGNFPGRFSGRQFSNSRSEMNVSTLELGDSALYLCASSSTYSPGQGVQETQYFGPGTRLLVL.

This clone was observed once. The V gene is TRBV29-1, the J gene TRBJ2-4, with 7 bases lining up with TRBD2. The V segment lost 3 bases and the J segment 5 bases; nucleotides outside the gene matches: 1. Germline V gene sequence: CDR1 SQVTM, CDR2 ANQGSEA. This CDR3 contains 12 residues. CDR3 sequence (DNA): TGCAGCGTTGAGGCGGGAGAAAACATTCAGTACTTC. It is translated as CSVEAGENIQYF.